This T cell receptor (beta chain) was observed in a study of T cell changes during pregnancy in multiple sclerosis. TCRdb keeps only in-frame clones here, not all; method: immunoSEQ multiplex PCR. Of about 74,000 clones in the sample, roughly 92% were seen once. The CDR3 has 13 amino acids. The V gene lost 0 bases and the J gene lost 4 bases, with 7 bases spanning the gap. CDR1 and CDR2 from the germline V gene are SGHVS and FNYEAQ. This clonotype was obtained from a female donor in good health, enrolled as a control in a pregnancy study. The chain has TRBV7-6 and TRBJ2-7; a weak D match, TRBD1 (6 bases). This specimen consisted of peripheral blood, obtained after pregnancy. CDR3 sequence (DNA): TGTGCCAGCAGCTTAGCAGGGGGATACGAGCAGTACTTC. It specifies CASSLAGGYEQYF.